This T cell receptor (beta chain) emerged from a study of blood T cell repertoires in COVID-19. Looking at the study overall: Samples of COVID-19 (acute and convalescent) were obtained from the United States, Italy and Spain. In each case, the material was cDNA or gDNA derived from T cells, B-cell-depleted T cells, or PBMCs.

Source study methods: Researchers report that nucleated cell counts were estimated from reference gene primer amplification. Clones were read by immunoSEQ multiplex PCR, and TCRdb kept only the in-frame ones, dropping some. V and J calls plus clone size are reproduced from that table; the DNA served to infer D and trimming. Of 200,000 to 250,000 clones in the sample, 80% to 85% are singletons; the top ten hold less than 6%. In Seattle, patients joined the study during active infection and were tracked longitudinally. Sequenced sample: peripheral blood. This clonotype originated in a woman in her 70s with COVID-19, enrolled during active disease.

The CDR3 DNA is TGTGCCAGCAGCGTAGTGAAACAGGGGGCTGAAGCTTTCTTT. It is translated as CASSVVKQGAEAFF. The chain uses TRBV9 and TRBJ1-1; 8 nucleotides align to TRBD1. This CDR3 is built from 14 residues. The germline V gene has CDR1 SGDLS and CDR2 YYNGEE. V lost 0 bases to trimming and J lost 6 bases; unmatched junction nucleotides: 4.